The T cell receptor beta chain under discussion was sequenced for a study of shared clonotypes between healthy human individuals. Study-wide background: Donor ages ranged 18 to 49 years: a couple of women, a few men. Study outcomes and limitations: Shared clonotypes: roughly 4.5% naive CD4, roughly 3.5% naive CD8, about 2.4% memory CD4, 0.4% memory CD8.

The CDR3 is 13 amino acids. Germline V gives CDR1 MNHNS, CDR2 SASEGT. This clone was seen just once. What it binds is not known. All participating donors were Caucasian adults from Nashville, Tennessee. Each replicate PCR on the sorted subsets used roughly 190 ng DNA (approximately 27,000 T cell genomes). Profiling relied on immunoSEQ multiplex PCR, and the TCRdb table lists in-frame clones only, not all of them. This sample has some 1.5 million clones, with roughly 95% found just once. This TCR was recovered from a man aged 25-45 years in good health. The chain couples TRBV6-1 to TRBJ2-3; D is possibly TRBD1 (5 bases). Sequencing input: naive CD4+ T cells sorted from blood. Regarding subset: CD45RA+ positively selected. CDR3 DNA sequence: TGTAAGTCTAACGACAGAGACACAGATACGCAGTATTTT. Translated, it gives CKSNDRDTDTQYF.